In this sample, the clone carrying this T cell receptor (beta chain) turned up once. Its target is not known. These data belong to a study of cytomegalovirus exposure and HLA in healthy donors. Study summary: The 95 to 150 validation repertoires and the approximately 630 first-cohort repertoires shared a platform, a later analysis reported. The study's findings and limits: In vitro, three CMV-associated chains proved specific for CMV antigens.

CDR3 length: 16 residues. The V and J ends lost 6 bases and 2 bases respectively, with 18 bases between them. From germline, CDR1 is KGHSH and CDR2 LQKENI. Libraries were prepared by immunoSEQ multiplex PCR; TCRdb keeps only in-frame clonotypes and omits some of them. The table lists 250,000 to 400,000 clones, approximately 85% of them singletons, with over 0.9% in the top ten. This sequence originates from a young man in good health and CMV-seronegative. The chain links TRBV18 to TRBJ2-3; D is perhaps TRBD1 (6 bases). Sequenced input: PBMCs. CDR3 region: CASSYQGSTPTDTQYF. In DNA form, the CDR3 reads TGTGCCAGCTCCTATCAGGGGTCCACACCCACAGATACGCAGTATTTT.